This note documents a single T cell receptor beta chain sequence. Its target is unknown. Expressed TCRB transcripts were sequenced after all isolated RNA was converted to cDNA. The protocol was immunoSEQ multiplex PCR, while the TCRdb copy is restricted to in-frame clones and leaves out a portion. This table has approximately 15,000 clones, approximately 76% appearing once. CDR3 length: 15 residues. Unmatched junction bases numbered 6, after V lost 3 bases and J lost 8 bases. Germline-derived CDR1 and CDR2 are MDHEN and SYDVKM. This entry is derived from a study of beta chain features in type 1 diabetes. Whole-study findings and limits: Moderately but significantly shorter TCRB CDR3s were found in Type 1 diabetes patients in all four CD4+ subsets. VDJ junctions from patients with type 1 diabetes contained fewer insertions and more deletions.

Sequencing was done on a sample of stem cell memory CD4+ T cells from blood. This clonotype was obtained from a woman between 18 and 29 years old with type 1 diabetes. V and J are TRBV28 and TRBJ2-1, with 11 bases matching TRBD2. The CDR3 protein is CASSFIGSGRDEQFF. Written as DNA, the CDR3 is TGTGCCAGCAGTTTTATCGGTAGCGGGAGGGATGAGCAGTTCTTC. The variable domain in full, with the rest retrieved from reference TRBV28 and TRBJ2-1, is DVKVTQSSRYLVKRTGEKVFLECVQDMDHENMFWYRQDPGLGLRLIYFSYDVKMKEKGDIPEGYSVSREKKERFSLILESASTNQTSMYLCASSFIGSGRDEQFFGPGTRLTVL.